These 8 T cell receptor beta chains came from one sample sequenced in a study of regulatory T cells in long-lasting Graves disease. Assembly of TCR beta libraries relied on iRepertoire HTBI primers together with Arm-PCR of CDR3 regions. TCRdb called the multiplex PCR reads again in MiXCR, with one record for every CDR3 protein. This sample has a few hundred thousand distinct CDR3 sequences, with around 18% found just once. Described time point: newly diagnosed GD, antithyroid drugs for less than 3 months. With RNA extracted from PBMCs as input, the TCR library was made. A further study also used this sample, focusing on T cells in Graves' hyperthyroidism and ophthalmopathy.

The sample in question was peripheral blood mononuclear cells (PBMCs), obtained at new diagnosis, from a patient treated with antithyroid drugs. The receptors here all came from a young woman with Graves disease.

This clonotype has a count of ten or more. J is TRBJ1-1 and V is TRBV27, with D perhaps matching TRBD1 (5 bases). Trimming removed 8 bases at V and 7 bases at J, with 14 bases between. This CDR3 region has 12 residues. CDR1 MNHEY and CDR2 SMNVEV come from the germline V gene (reference sequence). CDR3 sequence: CASGRGTGEAFF. In DNA form, the CDR3 reads TGTGCCAGCGGCCGGGGGACCGGTGAAGCTTTCTTT.

This clonotype was counted at least ten times. The rearrangement uses TRBV6-1 and TRBJ1-4; TRBD1 matches 7 bases. V lost 5 bases, J lost 6 bases, and 3 bases stayed unmatched. Germline loops: CDR1 MNHNS, CDR2 SASEGT. The CDR3 totals 13 residues. In nucleotides, the CDR3 is TGTGCCAGCAGTAATGACAGGGATGAAAAACTGTTTTTT. Protein sequence: CASSNDRDEKLFF.

The CDR3 nucleotides are TGTGCCAGCAGCTTAATGGGACAGGGGGCGCGGACTGAAGCTTTCTTT. Amino acids: CASSLMGQGARTEAFF. The chain couples TRBV11-1 to TRBJ1-1; 12 nucleotides line up with TRBD1. V lost 2 bases, J lost 5 bases, and 6 bases stayed unmatched. CDR3 length: 16 amino acids. Germline V gives CDR1 SGHAT, CDR2 FQDESV (reference sequence).

This clonotype was observed at least ten times. CDR3 sequence: CASSEVTLNTEAFF. CDR3 bases: TGCGCCAGCAGTGAAGTCACCCTGAACACTGAAGCTTTCTTT. V usage is TRBV10-2 and J usage is TRBJ1-1; D is ambiguous. CDR3 length: 14 residues. Germline assignment: CDR1 WSHSY and CDR2 SAAADI. V was pared by 3 bases and J by 0 bases, with 8 bases between.

This clonotype has ten or more counts. The chain joins TRBV11-3 to TRBJ2-2, with 9 bases that match TRBD2. J lost 0 bases, V lost 5 bases, and 7 bases had no gene match. CDR1 and CDR2 from the germline V gene are SGHNT and YENEEA. This CDR3 region has 17 residues. CDR3 coding DNA: TGTGCCAGCAGCCCTTGGACTAGCGAAACGAACACCGGGGAGCTGTTTTTT. As protein: CASSPWTSETNTGELFF.

This clonotype was counted at least ten times. The chain links TRBV12-3 or TRBV12-4 to TRBJ2-7; the D gene is possibly TRBD2 (5 bases). The CDR3 runs to 14 residues. V lost 6 bases, J lost 6 bases, and 18 bases lay in between. The CDR3: CASRFTGNSGEQYF. The CDR3 nucleotides are TGTGCCAGCAGGTTCACGGGAAACTCGGGCGAGCAGTACTTC.

The chain is built from TRBV18 and TRBJ2-1; 9 bases map to TRBD2. Germline lookup yields CDR1 KGHSH and CDR2 LQKENI. CDR3 length: 16 amino acids. Unmatched junction bases numbered 6, after V lost 3 bases and J lost 3 bases. CDR3 loop: CASSPPSGVFYNEQFF. The CDR3 bases are TGTGCCAGCTCACCCCCTAGCGGGGTTTTCTACAATGAGCAGTTCTTC.

The chain employs TRBV5-1 and TRBJ2-5; the D gene could be TRBD1 or TRBD2 (6 bases each). Germline V CDR1 and CDR2: SGHRS, YFSETQ. This CDR3 has 15 amino acids. V shed 4 bases and J shed 5 bases, with 18 bases lying between them. The DNA of the CDR3 is TGCGCCAGCAGCCATTCACGGGGGCCGAGGGAGACCCAGTACTTC. Translated, it gives CASSHSRGPRETQYF.